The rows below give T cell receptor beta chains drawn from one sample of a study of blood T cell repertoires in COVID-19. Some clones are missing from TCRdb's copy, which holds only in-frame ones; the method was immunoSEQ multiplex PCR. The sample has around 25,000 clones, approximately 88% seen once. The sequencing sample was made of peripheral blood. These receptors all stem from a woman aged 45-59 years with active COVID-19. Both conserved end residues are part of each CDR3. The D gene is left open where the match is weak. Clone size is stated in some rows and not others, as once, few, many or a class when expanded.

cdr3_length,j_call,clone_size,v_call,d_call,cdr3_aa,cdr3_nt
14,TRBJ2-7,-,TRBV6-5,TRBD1,CASSRQGRSYEQYF,TGTGCCAGCAGCAGACAGGGGAGGTCCTACGAGCAGTACTTC
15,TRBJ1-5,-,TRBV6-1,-,CASSESQVFNQPQHF,TGTGCCAGCAGTGAAAGCCAGGTTTTCAATCAGCCCCAGCATTTT
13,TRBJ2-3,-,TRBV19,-,CASSMGGTDTQYF,TGTGCCAGTAGTATGGGCGGCACAGATACGCAGTATTTT
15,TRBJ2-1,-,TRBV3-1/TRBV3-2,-,CASSQDLTAYNEQFF,TGTGCCAGCAGCCAAGACCTGACAGCCTACAATGAGCAGTTCTTC
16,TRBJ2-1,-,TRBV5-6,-,CASSLFTGLLYNEQFF,TGTGCCAGCAGCTTATTTACGGGACTTCTCTACAATGAGCAGTTCTTC
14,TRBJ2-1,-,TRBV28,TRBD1,CASSLPHRGDEQFF,TGTGCCAGCAGTTTACCGCACAGGGGAGATGAGCAGTTCTTC
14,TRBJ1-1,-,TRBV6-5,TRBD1,CASRSGQVNTEAFF,TGTGCCAGCAGATCGGGACAGGTTAACACTGAAGCTTTCTTT
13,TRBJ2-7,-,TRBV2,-,CASVEQWSGEQYF,TGTGCCAGCGTAGAACAGTGGTCGGGGGAGCAGTACTTC
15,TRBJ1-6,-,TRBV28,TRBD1,CASGVGPRGQSPLHF,TGTGCCAGCGGAGTAGGACCCCGGGGACAGTCACCCCTCCACTTT
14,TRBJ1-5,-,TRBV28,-,CASSFPGVNQPQHF,TGTGCCAGCAGTTTCCCAGGGGTCAATCAGCCCCAGCATTTT
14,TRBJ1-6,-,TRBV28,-,CASSLGQRGPPLHF,TGTGCCAGCAGTTTAGGGCAGCGCGGGCCACCCCTCCACTTT
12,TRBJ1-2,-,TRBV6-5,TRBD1,CATSGQGIGYTF,TGTGCCACCTCCGGACAGGGGATAGGCTACACCTTC
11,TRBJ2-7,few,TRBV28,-,CASRSGFEQYF,TGTGCCAGCAGGTCGGGATTCGAGCAGTACTTC
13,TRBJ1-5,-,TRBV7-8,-,CASSLSTDQPQHF,TGTGCCAGCAGCTTATCTACTGATCAGCCCCAGCATTTT
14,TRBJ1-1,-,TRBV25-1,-,CASSPGHGNTEAFF,TGTGCCAGCAGCCCGGGACACGGAAACACTGAAGCTTTCTTT
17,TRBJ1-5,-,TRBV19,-,CASSMDHLGAGHQPQHF,TGTGCCAGTAGTATGGATCATCTAGGAGCCGGCCATCAGCCCCAGCATTTT
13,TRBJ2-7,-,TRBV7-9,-,CASSFEGGGEQYF,TGTGCCAGCAGCTTTGAGGGAGGGGGCGAGCAGTACTTC
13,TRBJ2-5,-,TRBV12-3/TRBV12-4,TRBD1,CASSDRVGETQYF,TGTGCCAGCAGTGACAGGGTTGGGGAGACCCAGTACTTC
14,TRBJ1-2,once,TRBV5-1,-,CASSLGQANYGYTF,TGCGCCAGCAGCTTGGGACAGGCCAACTATGGCTACACCTTC
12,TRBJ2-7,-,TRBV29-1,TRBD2,CSVHSGRNEQYF,TGCAGCGTACATAGCGGGAGAAACGAGCAGTACTTC
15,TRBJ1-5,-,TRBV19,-,CASTPLRDFNQPQHF,TGTGCCAGTACCCCTCTCCGGGACTTCAATCAGCCCCAGCATTTT
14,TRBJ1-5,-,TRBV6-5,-,CASSYRGHNQPQHF,TGTGCCAGCAGTTACAGGGGACACAATCAGCCCCAGCATTTT
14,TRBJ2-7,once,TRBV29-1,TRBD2,CSAAGDDFSYEQYF,TGCAGCGCGGCGGGGGACGACTTCTCTTACGAGCAGTACTTC
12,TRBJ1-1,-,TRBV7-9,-,CASSLSGAEAFF,TGTGCCAGCAGCTTGTCGGGGGCTGAAGCTTTCTTT
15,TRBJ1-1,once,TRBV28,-,CASSLTRASNTEAFF,TGTGCCAGCAGTCTCACGAGGGCCTCGAACACTGAAGCTTTCTTT
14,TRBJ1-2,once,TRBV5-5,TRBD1,CASSPGQGASGYTF,TGTGCCAGCAGCCCGGGACAGGGGGCCAGCGGCTACACCTTC
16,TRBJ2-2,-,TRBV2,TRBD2,CASRAGTSGVTGELFF,TGTGCCAGCAGGGCCGGGACTAGCGGGGTCACCGGGGAGCTGTTTTTT
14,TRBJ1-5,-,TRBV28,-,CASTTRGFRQPQHF,TGTGCCAGCACCACAAGGGGGTTTCGTCAGCCCCAGCATTTT
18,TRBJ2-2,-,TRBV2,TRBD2,CASSSGTSGRADTGELFF,TGTGCCAGCAGTTCCGGGACTAGCGGGAGGGCAGACACCGGGGAGCTGTTTTTT
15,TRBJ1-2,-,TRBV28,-,CASSFPWTQDYGYTF,TGTGCCAGCAGTTTCCCCTGGACACAAGACTATGGCTACACCTTC
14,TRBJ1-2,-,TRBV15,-,CATSREYDSYGYTF,TGTGCCACCAGCAGAGAATATGACAGCTATGGCTACACCTTC
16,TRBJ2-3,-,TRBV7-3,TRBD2,CASSLLASGSTDTQYF,TGTGCCAGCAGCTTATTGGCTAGCGGGAGTACAGATACGCAGTATTTT
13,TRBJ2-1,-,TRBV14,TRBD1,CASSQKTGTGKVF,TGTGCCAGCAGCCAAAAAACCGGGACAGGGAAGGTCTTC
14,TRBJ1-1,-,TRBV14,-,CASSLTGVVTEAFF,TGTGCCAGCAGCCTGACAGGCGTGGTCACTGAAGCTTTCTTT
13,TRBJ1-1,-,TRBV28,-,CASSGGSWTEAFF,TGTGCCAGCAGTGGAGGGTCCTGGACTGAAGCTTTCTTT
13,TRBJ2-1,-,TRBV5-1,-,CASSLTSSIEQFF,TGCGCCAGCAGCCTAACTAGTTCCATTGAGCAGTTCTTC
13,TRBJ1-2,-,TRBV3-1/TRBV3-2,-,CASSHEGKRGYTF,TGTGCCAGCAGCCACGAGGGAAAAAGAGGCTACACCTTC
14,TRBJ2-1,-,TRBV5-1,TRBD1,CASGGTDFYNEQFF,TGCGCCAGCGGTGGGACAGACTTTTACAATGAGCAGTTCTTC
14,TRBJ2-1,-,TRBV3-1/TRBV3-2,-,CASSQDSRGNEQFF,TGTGCCAGCAGCCAAGATTCACGGGGGAATGAGCAGTTCTTC
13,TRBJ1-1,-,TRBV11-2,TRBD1,CASSPDRVGEAFF,TGTGCCAGCAGCCCCGACAGGGTTGGTGAAGCTTTCTTT
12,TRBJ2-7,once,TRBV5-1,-,CASSSLSYEQYF,TGCGCCAGCAGCTCCCTCTCCTACGAGCAGTACTTC